These 7 T cell receptor beta chains were all obtained from the same sample, sequenced in a study of T-cell reconstitution after alpha-beta-depleted transplantation in children. TCRbeta library preparation incorporated unique molecular identifiers. Each CDR3 protein gets one entry after TCRdb re-called the PCR reads with MiXCR. The table shows 190,000 or so distinct CDR3 sequences, with about 6.4% occurring only once. Sequencing was performed on PBMCs from the stem cell graft donor, taken from the stem cell graft. These receptors originate from a human donor who donated a stem cell graft to a child with Wiskott-Aldrich syndrome.

This clonotype was picked up many times. This rearrangement joins TRBV12-3 or TRBV12-4 to TRBJ2-3; D is perhaps TRBD2 (6 bases). V lost 2 bases and J 3 bases, leaving 15 bases between the germline ends. There are 16 residues in the CDR3. The CDR3 coding sequence is TGTGCCAGCAGTTTACGGGCGGAGGGTCAGACAGATACGCAGTATTTT. Its protein is CASSLRAEGQTDTQYF.

This sequence joins TRBV19 and TRBJ2-7; no clear D. Germline V CDR1 and CDR2: LNHDA, SQIVND (reference sequence). V gave up 0 bases and J gave up 6 bases, with 18 bases separating them. This CDR3 has 16 residues. Here the CDR3 reads CASSIDGVQSPREQYF. CDR3 sequence (DNA): TGTGCCAGTAGTATAGATGGGGTGCAGTCCCCCCGCGAGCAGTACTTC.

This clonotype was counted ten times or more. This rearrangement joins TRBV6-5 to TRBJ2-7, with D perhaps matching TRBD1 (5 bases). The CDR3 runs 14 residues. V was trimmed by 2 bases and J by 2 bases, leaving 10 bases between them. Per the germline V gene, CDR1 is MNHEY and CDR2 is SVGAGI. The CDR3 nucleotides read TGTGCCAGCAGTTACGTGGACAAGACCTACGAGCAGTACTTC. It translates to CASSYVDKTYEQYF.

Many counts were recorded for this clonotype. CDR3 sequence: CASSLQTNNEQFF. CDR3 sequence (DNA): TGCGCCAGCAGCTTGCAGACCAACAATGAGCAGTTCTTC. This rearrangement joins TRBV5-1 to TRBJ2-1; D is unresolved. There are 13 residues in the CDR3. Trimming removed 1 base from V and 5 bases from J, with 7 bases in between. The germline CDR1 and CDR2 sequences are SGHRS and YFSETQ.

This clonotype was counted a few times. This chain links TRBV29-1 with TRBJ1-2; D gene ambiguous. Trimming pared 6 bases from V and 2 bases from J, leaving 25 bases between. The CDR3 spans 17 residues. Germline CDR1 is SQVTM and CDR2 is ANQGSEA. Here the CDR3 reads CSVTIADLTSKNYGYTF. The CDR3 DNA reads TGCAGCGTAACCATCGCGGACCTCACCTCCAAGAACTATGGCTACACCTTC.

On this clonotype: An end of the junction differs from the germline gene, which may be a read error. The chain employs TRBV20-1 and TRBJ2-2; 10 bases map to TRBD2. This CDR3 is 17 amino acids long. Germline CDR1 reads DFQATT; CDR2 reads SNEGSKA (reference sequence). The chain's CDR3 is CCAAALAGALNTGELFF. CDR3 bases: TGCTGTGCCGCTGCGCTAGCGGGGGCACTGAACACCGGGGAGCTGTTTTTT.

At least ten counts were recorded for this clonotype. The rearrangement joins TRBV13 to TRBJ2-7; TRBD1 aligns across 8 bases. CDR3 length equals 13 residues. Germline trimming cut 5 bases from V and 3 bases from J; bases unmatched to any gene: 3. In germline, CDR1 is PRHDT, CDR2 FYEKMQ (reference sequence). CDR3 region: CASSPTGGYEQYF. CDR3 nucleotides: TGTGCCAGCAGCCCCACAGGGGGCTACGAGCAGTACTTC.